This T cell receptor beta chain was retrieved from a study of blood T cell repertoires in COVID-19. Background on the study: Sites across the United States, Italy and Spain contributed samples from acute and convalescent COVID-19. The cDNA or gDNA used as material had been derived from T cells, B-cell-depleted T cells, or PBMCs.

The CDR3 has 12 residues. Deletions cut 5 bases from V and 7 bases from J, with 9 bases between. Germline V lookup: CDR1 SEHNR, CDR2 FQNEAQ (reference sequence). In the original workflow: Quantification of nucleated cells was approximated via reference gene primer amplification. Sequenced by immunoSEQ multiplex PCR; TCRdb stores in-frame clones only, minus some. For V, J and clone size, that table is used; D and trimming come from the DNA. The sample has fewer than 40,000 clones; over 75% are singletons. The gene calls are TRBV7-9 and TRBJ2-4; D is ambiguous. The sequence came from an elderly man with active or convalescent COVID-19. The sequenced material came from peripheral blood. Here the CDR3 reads CASSPRVNIQYF. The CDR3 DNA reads TGTGCCAGCAGCCCAAGAGTGAACATTCAGTACTTC.